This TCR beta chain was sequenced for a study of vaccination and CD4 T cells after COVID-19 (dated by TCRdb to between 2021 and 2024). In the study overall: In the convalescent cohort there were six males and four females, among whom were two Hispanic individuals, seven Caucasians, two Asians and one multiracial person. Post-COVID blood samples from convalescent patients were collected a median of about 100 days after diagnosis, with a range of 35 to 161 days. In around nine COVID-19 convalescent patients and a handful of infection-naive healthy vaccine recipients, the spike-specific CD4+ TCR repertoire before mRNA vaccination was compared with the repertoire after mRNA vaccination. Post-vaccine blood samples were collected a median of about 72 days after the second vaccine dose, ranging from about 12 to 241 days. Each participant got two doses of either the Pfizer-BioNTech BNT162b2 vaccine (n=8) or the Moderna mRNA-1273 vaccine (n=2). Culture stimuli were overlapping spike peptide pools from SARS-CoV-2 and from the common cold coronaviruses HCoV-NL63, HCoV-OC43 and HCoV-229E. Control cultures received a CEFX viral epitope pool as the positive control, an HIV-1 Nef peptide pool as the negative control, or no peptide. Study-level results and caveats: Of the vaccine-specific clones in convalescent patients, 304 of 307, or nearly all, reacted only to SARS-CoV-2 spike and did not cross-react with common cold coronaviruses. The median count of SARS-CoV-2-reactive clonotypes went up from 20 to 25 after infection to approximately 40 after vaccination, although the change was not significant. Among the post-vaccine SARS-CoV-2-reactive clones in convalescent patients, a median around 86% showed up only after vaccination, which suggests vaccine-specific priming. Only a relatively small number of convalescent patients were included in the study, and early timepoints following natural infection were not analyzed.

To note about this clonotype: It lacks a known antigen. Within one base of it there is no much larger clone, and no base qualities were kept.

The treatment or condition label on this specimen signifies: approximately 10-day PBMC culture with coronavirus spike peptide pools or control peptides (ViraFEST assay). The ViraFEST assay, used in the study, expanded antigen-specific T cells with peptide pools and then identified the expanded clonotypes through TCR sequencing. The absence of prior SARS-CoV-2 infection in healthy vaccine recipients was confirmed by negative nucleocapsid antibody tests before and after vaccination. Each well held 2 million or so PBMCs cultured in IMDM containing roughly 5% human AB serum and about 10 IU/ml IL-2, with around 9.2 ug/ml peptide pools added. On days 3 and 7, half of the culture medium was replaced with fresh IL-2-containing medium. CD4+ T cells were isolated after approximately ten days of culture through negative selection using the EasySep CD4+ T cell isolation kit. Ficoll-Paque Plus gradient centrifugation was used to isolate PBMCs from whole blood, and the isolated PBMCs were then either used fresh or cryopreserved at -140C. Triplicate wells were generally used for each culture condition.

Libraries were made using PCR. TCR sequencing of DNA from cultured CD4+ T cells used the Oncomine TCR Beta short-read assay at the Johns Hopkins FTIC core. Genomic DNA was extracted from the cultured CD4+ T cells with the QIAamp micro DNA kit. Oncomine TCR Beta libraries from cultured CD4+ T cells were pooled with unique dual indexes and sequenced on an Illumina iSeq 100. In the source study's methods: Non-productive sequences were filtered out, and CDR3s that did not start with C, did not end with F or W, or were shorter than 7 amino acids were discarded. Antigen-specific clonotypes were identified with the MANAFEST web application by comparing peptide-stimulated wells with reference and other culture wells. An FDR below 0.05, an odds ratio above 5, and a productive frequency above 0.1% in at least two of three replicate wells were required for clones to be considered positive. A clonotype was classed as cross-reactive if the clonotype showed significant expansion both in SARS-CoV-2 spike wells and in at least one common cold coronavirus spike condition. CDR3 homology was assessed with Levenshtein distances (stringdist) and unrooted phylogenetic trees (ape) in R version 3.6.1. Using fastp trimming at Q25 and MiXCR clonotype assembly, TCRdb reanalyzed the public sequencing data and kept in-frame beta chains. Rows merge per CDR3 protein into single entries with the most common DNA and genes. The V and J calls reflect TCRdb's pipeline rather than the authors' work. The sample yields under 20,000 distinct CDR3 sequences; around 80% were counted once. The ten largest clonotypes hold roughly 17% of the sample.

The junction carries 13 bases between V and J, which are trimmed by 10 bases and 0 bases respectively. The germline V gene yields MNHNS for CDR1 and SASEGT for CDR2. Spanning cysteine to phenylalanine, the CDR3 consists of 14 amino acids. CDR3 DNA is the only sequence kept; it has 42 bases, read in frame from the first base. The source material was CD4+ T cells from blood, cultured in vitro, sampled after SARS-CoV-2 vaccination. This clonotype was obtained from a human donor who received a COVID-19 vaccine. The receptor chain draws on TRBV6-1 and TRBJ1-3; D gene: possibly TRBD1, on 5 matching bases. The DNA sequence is TGTGCCACCAAGACAGCGGGCTCTGGAAACACCATATATTTT. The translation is CATKTAGSGNTIYF.